This is a list of T cell receptor beta chains from one sample in a study of blood T cell repertoires in COVID-19. TCRdb's copy holds only in-frame clones and misses some; the assay was immunoSEQ multiplex PCR. The sample shows 100,000 to 150,000 clones, about 85% of them seen only once. Material for sequencing was peripheral blood. These receptors were taken from a man aged 55 to 70 with acute or convalescent COVID-19. Each CDR3 is given with its conserved first and last residue. Fields, in order: clone size, D gene, J gene, V gene, CDR3 DNA, CDR3 protein. A D gene is named only where the DNA matches it firmly. Expanded clones are given a class, and other clones once, few, many or no size at all.

clone_size: .; d_call: .; j_call: TRBJ1-5; v_call: TRBV28; cdr3_nt: TGTGCCAGCAGTTTAAGGAGCGGGACGGCCTATCAGCCCCAGCATTTT; cdr3_aa: CASSLRSGTAYQPQHF
clone_size: .; d_call: .; j_call: TRBJ2-6; v_call: TRBV28; cdr3_nt: TGTGCCAGCAGTCTCCCTTTTGGCAGGGCTGGGGCCAACGTCCTGACTTTC; cdr3_aa: CASSLPFGRAGANVLTF
clone_size: .; d_call: TRBD1; j_call: TRBJ2-2; v_call: TRBV28; cdr3_nt: TGTGCCAGGGATACAGGGGGACGAGGAACCGGGGAGCTGTTTTTT; cdr3_aa: CARDTGGRGTGELFF
clone_size: few; d_call: TRBD2; j_call: TRBJ2-4; v_call: TRBV10-3; cdr3_nt: TGTGCCATCAGTGAGTCCACCGGGACTAGTAACATTCAGTACTTC; cdr3_aa: CAISESTGTSNIQYF
clone_size: .; d_call: .; j_call: TRBJ1-1; v_call: TRBV7-8; cdr3_nt: TGTGCCAGCAGCTTGCGGGGGCCAGGGACTGAAGCTTTCTTT; cdr3_aa: CASSLRGPGTEAFF
clone_size: .; d_call: TRBD2; j_call: TRBJ2-3; v_call: TRBV10-3; cdr3_nt: TGTGCCATCAGTGAGTCGTGGTTAGCGGGAAATCCCACAGATACGCAGTATTTT; cdr3_aa: CAISESWLAGNPTDTQYF
clone_size: once; d_call: TRBD1; j_call: TRBJ1-5; v_call: TRBV6-5; cdr3_nt: TGTGCCAGCAGTTCGCTCACAGGGGTGCAGCCCCAGCATTTT; cdr3_aa: CASSSLTGVQPQHF
clone_size: .; d_call: .; j_call: TRBJ2-3; v_call: TRBV5-1; cdr3_nt: TGCGCCAGCAGCTTGGCCGGGCAGGGACACACAGATACGCAGTATTTT; cdr3_aa: CASSLAGQGHTDTQYF
clone_size: .; d_call: .; j_call: TRBJ1-1; v_call: TRBV5-1; cdr3_nt: TGCGCCAGCAGCTTGGCACTAGGCGCCGGGGCTGAAGCTTTCTTT; cdr3_aa: CASSLALGAGAEAFF
clone_size: .; d_call: TRBD2; j_call: TRBJ2-7; v_call: TRBV5-4; cdr3_nt: TGTGCCAGCAGTCCTTTTAGCGGGATGAACGAGCAGTACTTC; cdr3_aa: CASSPFSGMNEQYF
clone_size: .; d_call: TRBD2; j_call: TRBJ2-3; v_call: TRBV27; cdr3_nt: TGTGCCAGCAGTTTATTCGGACTAGCGGGCGACGGGGTTACGCAGTATTTT; cdr3_aa: CASSLFGLAGDGVTQYF
clone_size: .; d_call: TRBD2; j_call: TRBJ2-1; v_call: TRBV6-4; cdr3_nt: TGTGCCAGCAGTGACGGTCGGCTAGCGGGAGAAAAGCAGTTCTTC; cdr3_aa: CASSDGRLAGEKQFF
clone_size: .; d_call: TRBD1; j_call: TRBJ1-2; v_call: TRBV25-1; cdr3_nt: TGTGCCAGCAGTGCCTCAGGGGGCAGATATGGCTACACCTTC; cdr3_aa: CASSASGGRYGYTF
clone_size: .; d_call: .; j_call: TRBJ2-1; v_call: TRBV20-1; cdr3_nt: TGCAGTGCCCCCCGGGGGTCTGAGTTCTTC; cdr3_aa: CSAPRGSEFF
clone_size: once; d_call: TRBD1; j_call: TRBJ1-2; v_call: TRBV4-1; cdr3_nt: TGCGCCAGCAGCCAGGGGACAGGGTTCGGCGGCTACACCTTC; cdr3_aa: CASSQGTGFGGYTF
clone_size: .; d_call: .; j_call: TRBJ1-1; v_call: TRBV15; cdr3_nt: TGTGCCACCAGCGGGTTAGGGGCCACTGAAGCTTTCTTT; cdr3_aa: CATSGLGATEAFF
clone_size: .; d_call: TRBD2; j_call: TRBJ2-7; v_call: TRBV6-1; cdr3_nt: TGTGCCAGCAGTGATGAAACTAGCGGGGGACCCTCCAGCCACGAGCAGTACTTC; cdr3_aa: CASSDETSGGPSSHEQYF
clone_size: .; d_call: TRBD1; j_call: TRBJ1-1; v_call: TRBV28; cdr3_nt: TGTGCCAGCAGTTTTTCCGTTCGACAGGGGATGAACACTGAAGCTTTCTTT; cdr3_aa: CASSFSVRQGMNTEAFF
clone_size: .; d_call: TRBD2; j_call: TRBJ2-1; v_call: TRBV27; cdr3_nt: TGTGCCAGCAGTTCTAGCGGGAGTCTAGATGAGCAGTTCTTC; cdr3_aa: CASSSSGSLDEQFF
clone_size: .; d_call: .; j_call: TRBJ2-2; v_call: TRBV4-2; cdr3_nt: TGTGCCAGCAGCCAAGAAGTCGATTGGACTGGGGAGCTGTTTTTT; cdr3_aa: CASSQEVDWTGELFF
clone_size: many; d_call: TRBD1; j_call: TRBJ1-2; v_call: TRBV10-3; cdr3_nt: TGTGCCATCAGATGGGACAGCAGCCCTAACTATGGCTACACCTTC; cdr3_aa: CAIRWDSSPNYGYTF
clone_size: few; d_call: TRBD2; j_call: TRBJ2-1; v_call: TRBV11-2; cdr3_nt: TGTGCCAGCAGCTCTACTAGCGCGCGGTTTCCCAATGAGCAGTTCTTC; cdr3_aa: CASSSTSARFPNEQFF
clone_size: .; d_call: TRBD2; j_call: TRBJ2-7; v_call: TRBV7-8; cdr3_nt: TGTGCCAGCAGCTTAGCGGCCTGGCGGGAGGATTTCTACGAGCAGTACTTC; cdr3_aa: CASSLAAWREDFYEQYF
clone_size: .; d_call: TRBD1; j_call: TRBJ2-5; v_call: TRBV5-1; cdr3_nt: TGCGCCAGCAGCATACAGGGGGCTGATGAGACCCAGTACTTC; cdr3_aa: CASSIQGADETQYF
clone_size: .; d_call: TRBD2; j_call: TRBJ2-3; v_call: TRBV2; cdr3_nt: TGTGCCAGCAGACGAGCGGGAGGGAGTACAGATACGCAGTATTTT; cdr3_aa: CASRRAGGSTDTQYF
clone_size: few; d_call: .; j_call: TRBJ1-2; v_call: TRBV3-1/TRBV3-2; cdr3_nt: TGTGCCAGCAGCCCCCGGGCTCGGGAACGGGGCTACACCTTC; cdr3_aa: CASSPRARERGYTF
clone_size: .; d_call: TRBD2; j_call: TRBJ2-3; v_call: TRBV24-1; cdr3_nt: TGTGCCACCAGTGATTTAGGAGGGAGGGCAGATACGCAGTATTTT; cdr3_aa: CATSDLGGRADTQYF
clone_size: few; d_call: .; j_call: TRBJ2-5; v_call: TRBV7-9; cdr3_nt: TGTGCCAGCAGCCCGCCTTTTAGACAGGGAGGAGAGACCCAGTACTTC; cdr3_aa: CASSPPFRQGGETQYF
clone_size: .; d_call: .; j_call: TRBJ1-5; v_call: TRBV5-1; cdr3_nt: TGCGCCAGCAGCCCGGGGGGAATCAATCAGCCCCAGCATTTT; cdr3_aa: CASSPGGINQPQHF
clone_size: .; d_call: .; j_call: TRBJ2-3; v_call: TRBV7-9; cdr3_nt: TGTGCCAGCAGCGGGTCGACGACTAGCACAGATACGCAGTATTTT; cdr3_aa: CASSGSTTSTDTQYF
clone_size: .; d_call: .; j_call: TRBJ1-2; v_call: TRBV5-5; cdr3_nt: TGTGCCAGCAGCTTGCGTCTAGGGGCCACGGGGGGATATAACTATGGCTACACCTTC; cdr3_aa: CASSLRLGATGGYNYGYTF
clone_size: .; d_call: .; j_call: TRBJ1-1; v_call: TRBV6-5; cdr3_nt: TGTGCCAGCAGGCGCCAGGGATACACTGAAGCTTTCTTT; cdr3_aa: CASRRQGYTEAFF
clone_size: .; d_call: .; j_call: TRBJ2-7; v_call: TRBV6-6; cdr3_nt: TGTGCCAGCAGCAAGGAGGGGAGCTCCTACGAGCAGTACTTC; cdr3_aa: CASSKEGSSYEQYF
clone_size: .; d_call: .; j_call: TRBJ2-3; v_call: TRBV28; cdr3_nt: TGTGCCAGCAGTTCCCGTGTCGGGAGCCCAGCAGATACGCAGTATTTT; cdr3_aa: CASSSRVGSPADTQYF
clone_size: .; d_call: TRBD2; j_call: TRBJ2-7; v_call: TRBV2; cdr3_nt: TGTGCCAGCAGTGCCCAGGGACTAGCGGGAGAATACGGGGACGAGCAGTACTTC; cdr3_aa: CASSAQGLAGEYGDEQYF
clone_size: .; d_call: TRBD2; j_call: TRBJ2-1; v_call: TRBV11-2; cdr3_nt: TGTGCCAGCAGCTCCTTAGGGACTAGCGGGAGGGCCTCGTATGAGCAGTTCTTC; cdr3_aa: CASSSLGTSGRASYEQFF
clone_size: .; d_call: TRBD2; j_call: TRBJ2-3; v_call: TRBV7-9; cdr3_nt: TGTGCCAGCAGCTTAAATAGCGGGAGGTCAGATACGCAGTATTTT; cdr3_aa: CASSLNSGRSDTQYF
clone_size: once; d_call: .; j_call: TRBJ2-5; v_call: TRBV6-5; cdr3_nt: TGTGCCAGCAGACAGGGCGCGCAAGAGACCCAGTACTTC; cdr3_aa: CASRQGAQETQYF
clone_size: .; d_call: TRBD1; j_call: TRBJ1-2; v_call: TRBV7-8; cdr3_nt: TGTGCCAGCAGCACTCGGACAGGGGAAGGCTACACCTTC; cdr3_aa: CASSTRTGEGYTF
clone_size: .; d_call: TRBD2; j_call: TRBJ2-1; v_call: TRBV18; cdr3_nt: TGTGCCAGCTCACCATGGAGCGGGAGTGGAAATGAGCAGTTCTTC; cdr3_aa: CASSPWSGSGNEQFF
clone_size: .; d_call: TRBD1; j_call: TRBJ1-2; v_call: TRBV27; cdr3_nt: TGTGCCAGCAGTTTTAATGGACAGGGGGAGGGGTATGGCTACACCTTC; cdr3_aa: CASSFNGQGEGYGYTF
clone_size: few; d_call: TRBD2; j_call: TRBJ2-3; v_call: TRBV6-1; cdr3_nt: TGTGCCAGCAGTGAAGGAATCACGGGACTAGCGGCATCGGATACGCAGTATTTT; cdr3_aa: CASSEGITGLAASDTQYF
clone_size: .; d_call: TRBD1; j_call: TRBJ2-1; v_call: TRBV7-3; cdr3_nt: TGTGCCAGCAGCCCGGGACAGGGGATCTACAATGAGCAGTTCTTC; cdr3_aa: CASSPGQGIYNEQFF
clone_size: .; d_call: .; j_call: TRBJ1-4; v_call: TRBV3-1/TRBV3-2; cdr3_nt: TGTGCCAGCAGCCGGCAGGGGAGCAATGAAAAACTGTTTTTT; cdr3_aa: CASSRQGSNEKLFF
clone_size: few; d_call: TRBD1; j_call: TRBJ2-5; v_call: TRBV5-1; cdr3_nt: TGCGCCAGCAGCTTGGGACAGGGGCAAGAGACCCAGTACTTC; cdr3_aa: CASSLGQGQETQYF
clone_size: .; d_call: .; j_call: TRBJ2-7; v_call: TRBV3-1/TRBV3-2; cdr3_nt: TGTGCCAGCAGCCAAGATGTTAAGCAGTACTTC; cdr3_aa: CASSQDVKQYF
clone_size: .; d_call: .; j_call: TRBJ2-7; v_call: TRBV12-1; cdr3_nt: TGTGCCAGCAGCCCCTCCGGGACAGGGGCCTACGAGCAGTACTTC; cdr3_aa: CASSPSGTGAYEQYF
clone_size: .; d_call: TRBD2; j_call: TRBJ2-7; v_call: TRBV5-1; cdr3_nt: TGCGCCAGCAGCTTGGCTAGCGGAGGCTCCTACGAGCAGTACTTC; cdr3_aa: CASSLASGGSYEQYF
clone_size: .; d_call: TRBD2; j_call: TRBJ2-7; v_call: TRBV7-8; cdr3_nt: TGTGCCAGCAGCTCTGCTCGCGGGAGTACCCTTGCATCCTACGAGCAGTACTTC; cdr3_aa: CASSSARGSTLASYEQYF
clone_size: .; d_call: .; j_call: TRBJ1-6; v_call: TRBV28; cdr3_nt: TGTGCCAGCAGGACGAGGAGCTCACCCCTCCACTTT; cdr3_aa: CASRTRSSPLHF